This T cell receptor (beta chain) comes out of a study of shared clonotypes between healthy human individuals. Study outcomes and limitations: Blood alone was sampled, and tissue repertoires likely differ. Non-shared clonotypes were found to have lower generation probabilities than the clonotypes that were shared by all four of the sorted-subset donors. Compared with memory subsets, naive subsets generally had larger estimated richness. Deeper or shallower sequencing was expected to change how clonotypes are shared among donors.

About this clone: Antigen unknown.

The method was immunoSEQ multiplex PCR; TCRdb's version includes in-frame clones alone and lacks a portion of them. The sample shows 2 million to 2.5 million clones, approximately 94% of them seen only once. The sequenced material came from naive CD4+ T cells sorted from blood. This sample's subset: CD45RA+ positively selected. The receptor comes from a young man in good health.

The CDR3 here is CASSLDGAANYGYTF. The CDR3, as DNA: TGTGCCAGCAGCTTAGACGGAGCCGCGAACTATGGCTACACCTTC. The chain links TRBV11-2 to TRBJ1-2; D is uncertain. V dropped 0 bases and J dropped 2 bases, with 10 bases sitting between them. The CDR3 contains 15 residues. CDR1 and CDR2 from the germline V gene are SGHAT and FQNNGV.